This TCR beta chain was recovered during a study of CD8 T cells in Susac syndrome. Healthy donors acted as controls, with matching for age and sex. This clonotype was counted a single time. This CDR3 has 14 amino acids. V lost 3 bases, J lost 4 bases, and 13 bases lay in between. CDR1 and CDR2 from the germline V gene are SGHNT and YYREEE (reference sequence). RNA totalling about 0.45 to 1 ug underwent reverse transcription with random hexamers. Across 54 Vbeta and 13 Jbeta, TCR beta CDR3 was amplified with immunoSEQ multiplex PCR. A single record per CDR3 protein comes from TCRdb applying MiXCR to the immunoSEQ multiplex PCR reads. Of roughly 110,000 distinct CDR3 sequences listed, 85% to 95% are singletons.

The chain is built from TRBV5-4 and TRBJ1-1, with D perhaps TRBD1 (5 bases). The sequence was collected from a human donor in good health. Sequenced input: CD8+ T cells from PBMCs. This CDR3 is CASSYQGRATEAFF. In DNA form, the CDR3 reads TGTGCCAGCAGCTACCAGGGCCGGGCCACTGAAGCTTTCTTT.